This TCR beta chain was retrieved from a study of somatic mutations in cytotoxic T cells in rheumatoid arthritis. This clone was seen a handful of times. The assay was immunoSEQ multiplex PCR, and TCRdb's table has in-frame clones only and misses some. This sample has more than 15,000 clones, with 73% found just once. Buffy coats from blood donors, median age roughly 58 years (range about 20-75), less than 70% female, served as healthy controls. Flow cytometry served to check the purity of CD4+ and CD8+ cells, which were isolated by positive magnetic bead selection. Germline CDR1 is SGHRS and CDR2 is YFSETQ. The CDR3 sequence is 14 residues long. The V gene lost 4 bases and the J gene lost 2 bases, with 13 bases spanning the gap.

This receptor was obtained from a woman in her sixties in good health. Sequenced: CD8+ T cells sorted from blood. V and J are TRBV5-1 and TRBJ2-7, with a weak D call TRBD1 (6 bases). CDR3 sequence reads: CASSPGTRTYEQYF. The CDR3 DNA is TGCGCCAGCAGCCCCGGGACAAGGACCTACGAGCAGTACTTC. The variable domain in full, with the rest retrieved from reference TRBV5-1 and TRBJ2-7, is KAGVTQTPRYLIKTRGQQVTLSCSPISGHRSVSWYQQTPGQGLQFLFEYFSETQRNKGNFPGRFSGRQFSNSRSEMNVSTLELGDSALYLCASSPGTRTYEQYFGPGTRLTVT.